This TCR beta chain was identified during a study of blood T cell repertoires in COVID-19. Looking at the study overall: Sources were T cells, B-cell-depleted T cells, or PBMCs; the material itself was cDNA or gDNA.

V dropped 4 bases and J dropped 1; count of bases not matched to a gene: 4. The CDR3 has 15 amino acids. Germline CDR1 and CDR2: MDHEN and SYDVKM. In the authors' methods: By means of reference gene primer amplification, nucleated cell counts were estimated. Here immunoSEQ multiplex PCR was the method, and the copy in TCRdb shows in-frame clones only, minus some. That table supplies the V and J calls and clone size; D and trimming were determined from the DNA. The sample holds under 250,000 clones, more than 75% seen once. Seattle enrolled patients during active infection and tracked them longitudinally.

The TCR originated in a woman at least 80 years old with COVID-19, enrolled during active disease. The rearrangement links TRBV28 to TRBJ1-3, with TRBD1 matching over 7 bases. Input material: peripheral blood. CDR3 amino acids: CASSSLQGSGNTIYF. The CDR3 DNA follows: TGTGCCAGCAGTTCCTTACAGGGGTCTGGAAACACCATATATTTT.